The table lists the clone carrying this T cell receptor (beta chain) with many counts. As yet, its antigen is unknown. Time point specified: newly diagnosed GD, antithyroid drugs for less than 3 months. PBMC RNA was the source of the TCR library. Nine milliliters of peripheral blood were drawn into EDTA tubes. These data come from a study of regulatory T cells in long-lasting Graves disease. Study results and limitations: Persistent disease was characterized by preferential usage of TRBV28, TRBJ1-2 and TRBJ2-5. What was studied was peripheral blood only, and not thyroid tissue.

With iRepertoire HTBI primers and Arm-PCR of CDR3 regions, TCR beta libraries were built. TCRdb fed the multiplex PCR reads into MiXCR, producing one record per CDR3 protein. The sample includes roughly 250,000 distinct CDR3 sequences, approximately 18% of them seen just once. This CDR3 has 13 residues. Trimming pared 0 bases from V and 5 bases from J, leaving 10 bases between. Germline assignment: CDR1 DFQATT and CDR2 SNEGSKA (reference sequence). This sample was shared with a second study, whose subject was T cells in Graves' hyperthyroidism and ophthalmopathy. From that report: Carried out on the TCR CDR3, a first-round RT-PCR used the HTBI primer set.

The sample in question was peripheral blood mononuclear cells (PBMCs), obtained at new diagnosis, from a patient treated with antithyroid drugs. The genes are TRBV20-1 and TRBJ1-1; D is perhaps TRBD1 (5 bases). The source of this sequence is a woman aged 30 to 39 with Graves disease. The CDR3 DNA follows: TGCAGTGCTAGAGATTGGGGGAAGACTGAAGCTTTCTTT. This sequence encodes CSARDWGKTEAFF.